This T cell receptor beta chain was sequenced during a study of patients and donors after allogeneic stem cell transplantation. TCRdb reanalysed the RT-PCR reads using MiXCR and keeps one entry per CDR3 protein. The table has some 960,000 distinct CDR3 sequences, about a sixth seen once. Only one count was recorded for this clonotype. This CDR3 region has 14 residues. The V and J ends lost 6 bases and 1 base, in that order; junction bases with no gene match: 7. Germline CDR1 and CDR2: DFQATT and SNEGSKA (reference sequence). The sequence was obtained from a human donor who was either an allogeneic HSCT recipient or a stem cell or donor lymphocyte infusion donor (not recorded which). It is not recorded whose cells these are; they may come from a transplant donor. Sequencing was carried out using blood, either unsorted or a sorted T cell fraction (not recorded which). The V gene is TRBV20-1, the J gene TRBJ2-5; TRBD2 matches at 8 bases. Here the CDR3 DNA reads TGCAGTGCGATAGCGGGGAAAGGCCAAGAGACCCAGTACTTC. Translated: CSAIAGKGQETQYF.